The 18 T cell receptor beta chains reported below all come from one sample, sequenced in a study of T cells in Graves' hyperthyroidism and ophthalmopathy. The CDR3 regions of TCR beta were amplified from RNA transcripts. HTBI primers were used for first-round RT-PCR of the TCR CDR3. From the multiplex PCR reads, TCRdb called clonotypes with MiXCR, one entry per CDR3 protein. The repertoire has some 800,000 distinct CDR3 sequences, more than 30% of them found once; the top ten carry around 9.3%. The sequencing input was blood. These receptors were collected from a man younger than 35 with Graves' hyperthyroidism.

The chain links TRBV29-1 to TRBJ1-2; D remains ambiguous. The V gene's germline CDR1 is SQVTM and CDR2 ANQGSEA. The V gene lost 8 bases and the J gene lost 2 bases, with 12 bases spanning the gap. The CDR3 consists of 12 residues. The CDR3 here is CSPSPSNYGYTF. DNA of the CDR3: TGCAGCCCAAGCCCCAGCAACTATGGCTACACCTTC.

The rearrangement uses TRBV7-8 and TRBJ1-1; unclear D gene. Germline CDR1 is SGHVS and CDR2 is FQNEAQ. CDR3 length equals 13 residues. V shed 4 bases and J shed 5 bases, with 11 bases lying between them. The CDR3 DNA sequence: TGTGCCAGCAGCTGGGCGGGGTTGACTGAAGCTTTCTTT. It specifies CASSWAGLTEAFF.

There are a few counts of this clonotype. V and J are TRBV12-3 or TRBV12-4 and TRBJ2-7, with TRBD2 identical over 7 bases. The V and J ends lost 7 bases and 3 bases, in that order; junction bases with no gene match: 12. The CDR3 is 15 amino acids. The CDR3 sequence is CASTLRGGPDYEQYF. Written as DNA, the CDR3 is TGTGCCAGCACCCTAAGGGGAGGGCCCGACTACGAGCAGTACTTC.

The V and J genes are TRBV7-6 and TRBJ1-5; 7 nucleotides align to TRBD1. Unmatched junction bases numbered 6, after V lost 1 base and J lost 6 bases. Germline CDR1 and CDR2: SGHVS and FNYEAQ. This CDR3 has 15 amino acids. CDR3 DNA: TGTGCCAGCAGCTTAGAGGCAGGGGGATCTCAGCCCCAGCATTTT. Amino acids: CASSLEAGGSQPQHF.

Notes on this clonotype: A far more abundant clone sits one base away, making this likely a read error. The conserved phenylalanine or tryptophan is not found at the CDR3 terminus, so this likely reflects a read error. V is TRBV7-6 and J is TRBJ2-5, with 7 positions matching TRBD1. Germline lookup yields CDR1 SGHVS and CDR2 FNYEAQ. The CDR3 loop spans 13 amino acids. Trimming cost V 4 bases and J 5 bases; bases outside gene matches: 4. The CDR3 protein is CASSYRGGETQYL. The CDR3, as DNA: TGTGCCAGCAGCTACAGGGGCGGTGAGACCCAGTACCTC.

In its sample, this clonotype was seen many times. V and J are TRBV15 and TRBJ1-1; 11 bases match TRBD1. Trimming removed 4 bases from V and 11 bases from J; junction bases left unmatched: 9. This CDR3 has 14 amino acids. CDR1 LNHNV and CDR2 YYDKDF come from the germline V gene (reference sequence). The CDR3 region has the DNA TGTGCCACCAGCACCGGGACAGGGGGGTCGCTGGCTTTCTTT. This codes for CATSTGTGGSLAFF.

The gene calls are TRBV9 and TRBJ1-4; a possible D gene is TRBD1 (6 bases). This CDR3 spans 14 amino acids. Germline values: CDR1 SGDLS, CDR2 YYNGEE. V shed 7 bases and J shed 8 bases, with 18 bases lying between them. The CDR3: CASSPNREGEKLFF. CDR3 DNA sequence: TGTGCCAGCTCACCAAACAGGGAAGGGGAAAAACTGTTTTTT.

The rearrangement joins TRBV7-2 to TRBJ2-7; D gene ambiguous. The CDR3 is 15 residues long. Between the trimmed V and J ends, which lost 5 bases and 0 bases, there was a span of 14 bases. CDR1 is SGHTA and CDR2 is FQGNSA in the germline V gene. In nucleotides, the CDR3 is TGTGCCAGCAGCCAAGGAGACGTGAGCTCCTACGAGCAGTACTTC. This encodes CASSQGDVSSYEQYF.

This clonotype has a handful of counts. This rearrangement joins TRBV4-3 to TRBJ2-7, with D perhaps matching TRBD1 (5 bases). The germline gives CDR1 LGHNA, CDR2 YSLEER. With 4 bases removed from V and 2 bases from J, the gap between germline ends came to 15 bases. This CDR3 contains 15 residues. The CDR3 coding sequence is TGCGCCAGCAGCCCCGAGGCGGTAGGGGCCTACGAGCAGTACTTC. This translates into CASSPEAVGAYEQYF.

There are many counts of this clonotype. V usage is TRBV29-1 and J usage is TRBJ2-7; D gene ambiguous. CDR3 length equals 13 residues. V was trimmed by 7 bases and J by 0 bases, leaving 13 bases between them. Germline lookup yields CDR1 SQVTM and CDR2 ANQGSEA. DNA for the CDR3: TGCAGCGCCTTGGGGTCCAGCTCCTACGAGCAGTACTTC. Translated: CSALGSSSYEQYF.

This clonotype occurred many times. V is TRBV19 and J is TRBJ1-5; weak D call: TRBD1 (5 bases). Between the trimmed V and J ends, which lost 5 bases and 0 bases, there was a span of 20 bases. Germline V lookup: CDR1 LNHDA, CDR2 SQIVND (reference sequence). The CDR3 spans 18 residues. CDR3 bases: TGTGCCAGTAGTTCCCCGGGACGATCCACTCCTAGCAATCAGCCCCAGCATTTT. This codes for CASSSPGRSTPSNQPQHF.

J is TRBJ1-1 and V is TRBV6-6; D not resolved. CDR3 length: 13 amino acids. Germline V gives CDR1 MNHNY, CDR2 SVGAGI (reference sequence). V was clipped by 8 bases and J by 2 bases, with 12 bases between them. DNA for the CDR3: TGTGCCAGCCTACGGCATTACAACACTGAAGCTTTCTTT. It is translated as CASLRHYNTEAFF.

This clonotype was seen only a few times. This chain joins TRBV4-1 and TRBJ1-6; possible D gene TRBD1, 5 bases. Between the trimmed V and J ends, which lost 0 bases and 9 bases, there was a span of 18 bases. The germline gives CDR1 MGHRA, CDR2 YSYEKL. This CDR3 spans 17 amino acids. CDR3 coding DNA: TGCGCCAGCAGCCAAGATAGAGAGACTTCGAGGGGTTCACCCCTCCACTTT. Protein sequence: CASSQDRETSRGSPLHF.

With regard to this clonotype: The junction shows a germline mismatch at one end, possibly a read error. The V and J genes are TRBV7-3 and TRBJ2-5; D could derive from TRBD1 or TRBD2 (5 bases each). CDR1 and CDR2 (germline): SGHTA, FQGTGA. The CDR3 has 17 amino acids. The CDR3 protein is CASSQDPPSPRGETQYF. DNA for the CDR3: TGCGCCAGCAGCCAAGATCCTCCTAGCCCGAGGGGAGAGACCCAGTACTTC.

This clonotype was recorded many times. The chain links TRBV2 to TRBJ1-6, with unresolved D. The CDR3 contains 14 residues. Germline CDR1 and CDR2: SNHLY and FYNNEI. The ends were cut back, 5 bases at V and 10 bases at J, with 15 bases in the middle. The CDR3 loop reads CASSNTLGRSPLHF. In nucleotides, the CDR3 is TGTGCCAGCAGTAATACCCTCGGGAGGTCACCCCTCCACTTT.

The chain is built from TRBV6-6 and TRBJ2-5; TRBD1 or TRBD2 may be the D gene (6 bases each). V was cut by 2 bases and J by 4 bases, with 14 bases left in between. Germline CDR1 reads MNHNY; CDR2 reads SVGAGI (reference sequence). This CDR3 comprises 15 residues. CDR3 nucleotides: TGTGCCAGCAGTTACCTAAATTCGGGGGCAGAGACCCAGTACTTC. The encoded protein is CASSYLNSGAETQYF.

The chain uses TRBV20-1 and TRBJ2-7, with 8 bases fitting TRBD2. V shed 7 bases and J 3 bases; nucleotides not matched to a gene: 8. CDR3 size: 13 residues. Germline loops: CDR1 DFQATT, CDR2 SNEGSKA (reference sequence). Here the CDR3 DNA reads TGCAGTGGGGCTAAGCGGGAGTTCTACGAGCAGTACTTC. It translates to CSGAKREFYEQYF.

In regard to this clonotype: This may be a read error, as it is one base from a much larger clone. The chain carries TRBV7-3 and TRBJ2-5; perhaps TRBD1 as D (5 bases). CDR1 is SGHTA, CDR2 FQGTGA, per germline. This CDR3 is built from 13 residues. This CDR3 reads CASSLDRQESQYF. The CDR3 DNA follows: TGTGCCAGCAGCTTAGACAGACAAGAGTCCCAGTACTTC. Complete variable domain (other parts from reference TRBV7-3 and TRBJ2-5): GAGVSQTPSNKVTEKGKYVELRCDPISGHTALYWYRQSLGQGPEFLIYFQGTGAADDSGLPNDRFFAVRPEGSVSTLKIQRTERGDSAVYLCASSLDRQESQYFGPGTRLLVL.